Presented here are 12 T cell receptor beta chains from one specimen sequenced in a study of Ad26.COV2.S vaccination and SARS-CoV-2 variants. Treatment noted: about 20 received Ad26.COV2.S at low or high dose, single or two shots; about 5 received placebo; per-sample allocation not given. All samples were drawn on day 63, counting from the first vaccine or placebo injection. TCRdb's copy holds only in-frame clones and misses some; the assay was immunoSEQ multiplex PCR. Of some 340,000 clones in the sample, roughly 80% were seen once. The sequencing here drew on peripheral blood, taken in a trial of Ad26.COV2.S vaccine versus placebo. The receptors come from a person aged 18-65 years who received the Ad26.COV2.S COVID-19 vaccine or a placebo.

The chain links TRBV7-9 to TRBJ2-2; D gene unclear. This CDR3 comprises 15 residues. The V end lost 0 bases, the J end lost 7 bases, and 12 bases lay between the germline ends. Looked up from germline, CDR1 is SEHNR and CDR2 is FQNEAQ (reference sequence). CDR3: CASSLAHGFFGELFF. CDR3 nucleotides: TGTGCCAGCAGCTTAGCGCATGGCTTTTTCGGGGAGCTGTTTTTT.

The chain uses TRBV5-1 and TRBJ1-4; no definite D call. The germline V gene has CDR1 SGHRS and CDR2 YFSETQ. The CDR3 contains 16 residues. Trimming removed 1 base from V and 0 bases from J, with 10 bases in between. In DNA, the CDR3 is TGCGCCAGCAGCTTGACCTGGATGTCAACTAATGAAAAACTGTTTTTT. Translating gives CASSLTWMSTNEKLFF.

This chain connects TRBV6-5 to TRBJ1-6, with 7 nucleotides matching TRBD1. The trim removed 8 bases at V and 7 bases at J, leaving 5 bases unmatched. The germline V gene has CDR1 MNHEY and CDR2 SVGAGI. The CDR3 runs 13 residues. The chain's CDR3 is CASRGTENSPLHF. The CDR3 DNA is TGTGCCAGCCGGGGGACAGAAAATTCACCCCTCCACTTT.

This chain joins TRBV14 and TRBJ2-5, with D perhaps TRBD1 or TRBD2 (5 bases each). V lost 4 bases and J lost 5, with 11 bases in between. Germline V CDR1 and CDR2: SGHDN, FVKESK. CDR3 length: 13 amino acids. CDR3 nucleotides: TGTGCCAGCAGCCTATTAGGGACGGAGACCCAGTACTTC. Translation gives CASSLLGTETQYF.

The rearrangement uses TRBV5-1 and TRBJ2-7, with 9 positions matching TRBD2. Germline V CDR1 and CDR2: SGHRS, YFSETQ. With V trimmed by 0 bases and J by 6 bases, 4 bases remained unmatched. This CDR3 spans 14 amino acids. The CDR3 sequence: CASSLVAGAGEQYF. CDR3 coding DNA: TGCGCCAGCAGCTTGGTAGCGGGGGCTGGCGAGCAGTACTTC.

The V call is TRBV5-6, the J call TRBJ2-5; 13 nucleotides match TRBD2. V lost 2 bases to trimming and J lost 1 base; unmatched junction nucleotides: 5. The germline V gene has CDR1 SGHDT and CDR2 YYEEEE. The length of the CDR3 is 17 residues. DNA for the CDR3: TGTGCCAGCAGCTTCGGACTAGCGGGGGCTGTCCAAGAGACCCAGTACTTC. Protein product: CASSFGLAGAVQETQYF.

The V and J genes are TRBV28 and TRBJ1-3; the D is unclear. The CDR3 runs 14 residues. Germline lookup yields CDR1 MDHEN and CDR2 SYDVKM. V lost 5 bases to trimming and J lost 9 bases, with 17 bases between them. The CDR3 DNA is TGTGCCAGCAGTCCTCCAGCATTGAAGGGCACCATATATTTT. The encoded protein is CASSPPALKGTIYF.

The V call is TRBV5-1, the J call TRBJ2-1; 7 positions agree with TRBD2. With V trimmed by 7 bases and J by 2 bases, 3 bases remained unmatched. Germline values: CDR1 SGHRS, CDR2 YFSETQ. The CDR3 spans 13 residues. DNA for the CDR3: TGCGCCAGCGGGGAGGGCCCCTACAATGAGCAGTTCTTC. Residues: CASGEGPYNEQFF.

A remark on this clone: This CDR3 is also generated by other DNA sequences in the sample. This sequence joins TRBV18 and TRBJ1-1, with D perhaps matching TRBD1 (6 bases). There are 14 residues in the CDR3. V lost 1 base, J lost 1 base, and 7 bases lay in between. Germline loops: CDR1 KGHSH, CDR2 LQKENI. The CDR3 DNA sequence: TGTGCCAGCTCACCACAGGGGGGGAACACTGAAGCTTTCTTT. Its protein product is CASSPQGGNTEAFF.

The chain combines TRBV5-4 with TRBJ2-1; TRBD1 agrees at 8 bases. V gave up 4 bases and J gave up 7 bases; unmatched junction bases: 4. Germline V lookup: CDR1 SGHNT, CDR2 YYREEE (reference sequence). The CDR3 is made up of 13 amino acids. The CDR3 bases are TGTGCCAGCAGCACCGGACAGGGAAATGAGCAGTTCTTC. Its translation: CASSTGQGNEQFF.

This clone was recorded only once. CDR3 sequence (DNA): TGTGCCAGCAGCCGGACGGGGGGCGCAGACACTGAAGCTTTCTTT. The encoded protein is CASSRTGGADTEAFF. The rearrangement uses TRBV7-8 and TRBJ1-1, with D possibly matching TRBD1 (6 bases). Germline CDR1 is SGHVS and CDR2 is FQNEAQ. This CDR3 contains 15 residues. The germline V and J ends were trimmed by 5 bases and 3 bases, with 16 bases remaining between them.

V usage is TRBV11-1 and J usage is TRBJ2-5; 10 nucleotides match TRBD1. Germline values: CDR1 SGHAT, CDR2 FQDESV (reference sequence). V gave up 5 bases and J gave up 3 bases; unmatched junction bases: 6. CDR3 size: 15 residues. The CDR3 coding sequence is TGTGCCAGCAGCGCGACAGGGGGCGAGAAAGAGACCCAGTACTTC. Translation: CASSATGGEKETQYF.